Listed below are T cell receptor beta chains from one sample, sequenced in a study of vaccination effects on CD4 cells after COVID-19. Only in-frame clones appear in the TCRdb table, and some are missing; sequencing was by immunoSEQ multiplex PCR. The sample has about 72,000 clones, 75% to 85% seen once. The antigens for these receptors are not known. This specimen was CD4+ T cells from PBMCs cultured with HCoV-229E spike peptides, taken after COVID-19 vaccination. Receptors were obtained from a human donor who received a COVID-19 vaccine. CDR3s include the opening cysteine and the closing phenylalanine or tryptophan. D genes are given only for firm matches. Size values are once, few and many counts, or a class for expanded clones, and some rows have none.

cdr3_aa: CASSLAPSQETQYF; cdr3_nt: TGTGCCAGCAGCTTAGCTCCAAGTCAAGAGACCCAGTACTTC; j_call: TRBJ2-5; d_call: .; clone_size: .; v_call: TRBV7-2
cdr3_aa: CASSLDWGPPWNEQFF; cdr3_nt: TGTGCCAGCAGCTTGGATTGGGGGCCCCCTTGGAATGAGCAGTTCTTC; j_call: TRBJ2-1; d_call: .; clone_size: .; v_call: TRBV5-4
cdr3_aa: CASSLSGRGPGDSPLHF; cdr3_nt: TGTGCCAGCAGTTTATCAGGCCGGGGGCCGGGGGATTCACCCCTCCACTTT; j_call: TRBJ1-6; d_call: .; clone_size: once; v_call: TRBV27
cdr3_aa: CASSLGGPAKNIQYF; cdr3_nt: TGTGCCAGCAGCTTGGGGGGGCCTGCCAAAAACATTCAGTACTTC; j_call: TRBJ2-4; d_call: .; clone_size: .; v_call: TRBV13
cdr3_aa: CASSPPRVSYNSPLHF; cdr3_nt: TGTGCCAGCAGTCCGCCTAGGGTTTCCTATAATTCACCCCTCCACTTT; j_call: TRBJ1-6; d_call: .; clone_size: .; v_call: TRBV28
cdr3_aa: CASSRESGDTEAFF; cdr3_nt: TGTGCCAGCTCCCGGGAGAGCGGGGACACTGAAGCTTTCTTT; j_call: TRBJ1-1; d_call: .; clone_size: once; v_call: TRBV18
cdr3_aa: CASLVVGANVLTF; cdr3_nt: TGTGCCAGTCTTGTGGTGGGGGCCAACGTCCTGACTTTC; j_call: TRBJ2-6; d_call: .; clone_size: .; v_call: TRBV2
cdr3_aa: CASSLEASSEQFF; cdr3_nt: TGTGCCAGCAGTTTAGAAGCCAGCTCTGAGCAGTTCTTC; j_call: TRBJ2-1; d_call: .; clone_size: once; v_call: TRBV12-3/TRBV12-4
cdr3_aa: CASSLGSWDTEAFF; cdr3_nt: TGTGCCAGCAGCTTAGGGTCGTGGGACACTGAAGCTTTCTTT; j_call: TRBJ1-1; d_call: .; clone_size: .; v_call: TRBV7-2
cdr3_aa: CATSALTSGGRTDTQYF; cdr3_nt: TGTGCCACCAGTGCCCTGACTAGCGGGGGACGCACAGATACGCAGTATTTT; j_call: TRBJ2-3; d_call: TRBD2; clone_size: .; v_call: TRBV24-1
cdr3_aa: CASSHTQETQYF; cdr3_nt: TGTGCCAGCAGCCACACCCAAGAGACCCAGTACTTC; j_call: TRBJ2-5; d_call: .; clone_size: .; v_call: TRBV14
cdr3_aa: CASSNGGIGNQPQHF; cdr3_nt: TGTGCCAGCAGTAATGGGGGTATCGGCAATCAGCCCCAGCATTTT; j_call: TRBJ1-5; d_call: .; clone_size: once; v_call: TRBV28
cdr3_aa: CASRVRADSTDTQYF; cdr3_nt: TGTGCCAGCAGGGTTCGAGCGGATAGCACAGATACGCAGTATTTT; j_call: TRBJ2-3; d_call: .; clone_size: .; v_call: TRBV27
cdr3_aa: CASSELDRGAIYGYTF; cdr3_nt: TGTGCCAGCAGTGAACTAGACAGGGGGGCAATCTATGGCTACACCTTC; j_call: TRBJ1-2; d_call: TRBD1; clone_size: .; v_call: TRBV25-1
cdr3_aa: CATRKMGGGELFF; cdr3_nt: TGTGCCACCAGAAAGATGGGGGGCGGGGAGCTGTTTTTT; j_call: TRBJ2-2; d_call: .; clone_size: few; v_call: TRBV24-1
cdr3_aa: CASNGPGRANTEAFF; cdr3_nt: TGTGCCAGTAACGGACCGGGACGGGCGAACACTGAAGCTTTCTTT; j_call: TRBJ1-1; d_call: .; clone_size: .; v_call: TRBV19
cdr3_aa: CSANRVGNSNYGYTF; cdr3_nt: TGCAGCGCAAACAGGGTCGGAAACAGCAATTATGGCTACACCTTC; j_call: TRBJ1-2; d_call: .; clone_size: .; v_call: TRBV29-1
cdr3_aa: CASSVDGGARFF; cdr3_nt: TGTGCCAGCAGTGTTGACGGGGGGGCCCGGTTCTTC; j_call: TRBJ2-1; d_call: TRBD2; clone_size: .; v_call: TRBV6-4
cdr3_aa: CASSPQGGGSDTQYF; cdr3_nt: TGTGCCAGCAGCCCCCAAGGGGGGGGGTCAGATACGCAGTATTTT; j_call: TRBJ2-3; d_call: .; clone_size: .; v_call: TRBV5-4
cdr3_aa: CASSLSGMNTEAFF; cdr3_nt: TGTGCCAGCTCACTCAGTGGGATGAACACTGAAGCTTTCTTT; j_call: TRBJ1-1; d_call: .; clone_size: .; v_call: TRBV18
cdr3_aa: CASSFLAGVLETQYF; cdr3_nt: TGCGCCAGCAGCTTCCTAGCGGGGGTCCTGGAGACCCAGTACTTC; j_call: TRBJ2-5; d_call: TRBD2; clone_size: .; v_call: TRBV5-1
cdr3_aa: CASSPRTGNTGELFF; cdr3_nt: TGTGCCAGCAGCCCCAGAACAGGGAACACCGGGGAGCTGTTTTTT; j_call: TRBJ2-2; d_call: .; clone_size: .; v_call: TRBV3-1/TRBV3-2
cdr3_aa: CASSLSRNTEAFF; cdr3_nt: TGTGCCAGCAGCTTATCTAGGAACACTGAAGCTTTCTTT; j_call: TRBJ1-1; d_call: .; clone_size: .; v_call: TRBV7-2
cdr3_aa: CASSTPPGFNEQFF; cdr3_nt: TGTGCCAGCAGCACCCCCCCGGGATTCAATGAGCAGTTCTTC; j_call: TRBJ2-1; d_call: .; clone_size: .; v_call: TRBV7-2
cdr3_aa: CAWSGTGDGYTF; cdr3_nt: TGTGCCTGGAGTGGAACCGGCGATGGCTACACCTTC; j_call: TRBJ1-2; d_call: .; clone_size: once; v_call: TRBV30